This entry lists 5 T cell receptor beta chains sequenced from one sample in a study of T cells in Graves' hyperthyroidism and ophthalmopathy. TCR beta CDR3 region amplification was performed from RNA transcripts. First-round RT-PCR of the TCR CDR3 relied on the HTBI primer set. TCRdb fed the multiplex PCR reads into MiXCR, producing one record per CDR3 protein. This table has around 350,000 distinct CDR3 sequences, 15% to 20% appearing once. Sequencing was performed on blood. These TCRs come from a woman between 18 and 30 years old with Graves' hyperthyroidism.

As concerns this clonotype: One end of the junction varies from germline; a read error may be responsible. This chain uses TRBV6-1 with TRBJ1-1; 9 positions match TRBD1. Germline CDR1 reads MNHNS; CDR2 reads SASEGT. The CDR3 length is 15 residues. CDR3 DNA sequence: TGTGCCAGCCGTGACGGGACAGGGAGGAACACTGAAGCTTTCTTT. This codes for CASRDGTGRNTEAFF.

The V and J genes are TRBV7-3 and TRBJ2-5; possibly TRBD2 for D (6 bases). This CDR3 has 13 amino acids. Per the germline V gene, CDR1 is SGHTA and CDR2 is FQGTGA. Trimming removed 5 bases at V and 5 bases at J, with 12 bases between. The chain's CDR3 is CASSLGTRETQYF. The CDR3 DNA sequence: TGTGCCAGCAGCCTTGGGACTCGGGAGACCCAGTACTTC. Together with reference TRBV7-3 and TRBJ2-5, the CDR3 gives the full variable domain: GAGVSQTPSNKVTEKGKYVELRCDPISGHTALYWYRQSLGQGPEFLIYFQGTGAADDSGLPNDRFFAVRPEGSVSTLKIQRTERGDSAVYLCASSLGTRETQYFGPGTRLLVL.

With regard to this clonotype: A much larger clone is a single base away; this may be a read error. This CDR3 reads CTSSFGRRETQYF. CDR3 sequence (DNA): TGTACCAGCAGTTTTGGACGCCGGGAGACCCAGTACTTC. V gene TRBV12-3 or TRBV12-4 combines with J gene TRBJ2-5; D is undetermined. The CDR3 has 13 residues.

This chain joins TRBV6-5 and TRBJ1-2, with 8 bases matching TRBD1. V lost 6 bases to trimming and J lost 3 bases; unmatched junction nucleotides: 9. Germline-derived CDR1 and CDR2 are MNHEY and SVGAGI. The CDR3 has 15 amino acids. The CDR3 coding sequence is TGTGCCAGCAGATACCGTCAGGGGGCCGACTATGGCTACACCTTC. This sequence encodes CASRYRQGADYGYTF.

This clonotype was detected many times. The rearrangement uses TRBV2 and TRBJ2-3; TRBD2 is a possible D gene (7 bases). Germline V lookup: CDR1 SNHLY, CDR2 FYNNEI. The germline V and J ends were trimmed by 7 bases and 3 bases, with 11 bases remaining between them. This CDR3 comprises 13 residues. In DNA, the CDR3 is TGTGCCAGCAAAGGGGGGGGGACAGATACGCAGTATTTT. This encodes CASKGGGTDTQYF.